This T cell receptor beta chain was profiled in a study of cytomegalovirus exposure and HLA in healthy donors. Germline assignment: CDR1 MDHEN and CDR2 SYDVKM. This CDR3 contains 13 residues. Deletions cut 7 bases from V and 3 bases from J, with 12 bases between. Whole-study results and caveats: The authors listed around 150 TCR beta chains as cytomegalovirus-associated.

This clone was counted a few times. What it binds is not known. The table came from immunoSEQ multiplex PCR; TCRdb's copy has only in-frame clones and leaves some out. The sample lists about 82,000 clones; around 94% were seen once. This TCR was recovered from a young man in good health and CMV-seronegative. The J gene is TRBJ1-1, the V gene TRBV28; D gene uncertain. Sequencing was carried out using PBMCs. Written as DNA, the CDR3 is TGTGCCAGCATTCTGAGGCGGGACACTGAAGCTTTCTTT. This sequence encodes CASILRRDTEAFF. The whole variable domain, filled in from reference TRBV28 and TRBJ1-1, reads DVKVTQSSRYLVKRTGEKVFLECVQDMDHENMFWYRQDPGLGLRLIYFSYDVKMKEKGDIPEGYSVSREKKERFSLILESASTNQTSMYLCASILRRDTEAFFGQGTRLTVV.